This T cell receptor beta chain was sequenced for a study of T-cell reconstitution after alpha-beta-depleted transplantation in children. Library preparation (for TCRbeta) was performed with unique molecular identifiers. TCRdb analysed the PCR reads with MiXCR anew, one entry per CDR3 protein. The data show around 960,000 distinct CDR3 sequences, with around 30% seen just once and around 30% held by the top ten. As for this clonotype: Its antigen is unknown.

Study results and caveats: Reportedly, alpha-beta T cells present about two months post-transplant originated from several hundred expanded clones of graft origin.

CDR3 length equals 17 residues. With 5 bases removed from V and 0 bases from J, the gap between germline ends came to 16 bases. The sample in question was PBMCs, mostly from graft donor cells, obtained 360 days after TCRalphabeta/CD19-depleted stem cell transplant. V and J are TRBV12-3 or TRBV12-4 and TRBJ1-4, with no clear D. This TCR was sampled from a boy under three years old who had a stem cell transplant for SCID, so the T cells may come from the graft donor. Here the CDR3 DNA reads TGTGCCAGCAGTCTAAGAAGGACGGAGGCAACTAATGAAAAACTGTTTTTT. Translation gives CASSLRRTEATNEKLFF.